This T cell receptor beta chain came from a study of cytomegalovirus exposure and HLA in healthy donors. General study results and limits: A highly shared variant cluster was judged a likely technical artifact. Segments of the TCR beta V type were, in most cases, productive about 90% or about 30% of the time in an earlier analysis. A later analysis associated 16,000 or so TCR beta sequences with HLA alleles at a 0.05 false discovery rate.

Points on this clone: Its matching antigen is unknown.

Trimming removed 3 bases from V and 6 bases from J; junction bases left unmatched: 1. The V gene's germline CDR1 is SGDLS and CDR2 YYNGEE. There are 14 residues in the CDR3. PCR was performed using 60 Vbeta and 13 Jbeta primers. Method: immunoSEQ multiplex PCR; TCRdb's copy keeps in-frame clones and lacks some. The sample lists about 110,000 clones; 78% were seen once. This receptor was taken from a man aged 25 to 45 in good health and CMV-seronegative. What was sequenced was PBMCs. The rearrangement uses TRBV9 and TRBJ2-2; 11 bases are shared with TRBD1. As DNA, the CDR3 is TGTGCCAGCAGCGGGGGACAGGGGGCCGGGGAGCTGTTTTTT. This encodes CASSGGQGAGELFF.